A single sample is the source of the 19 T cell receptor beta chains below, sequenced in a study of PD-L1 blockade in urothelial cancer. The time point is: peripheral blood 6 weeks after treatment start. TCRdb's copy holds only in-frame clones and misses some; the assay was immunoSEQ multiplex PCR. The table lists 25,000 to 30,000 clones, roughly 80% of them singletons. The sample here was PBMCs, taken around atezolizumab (anti-PD-L1) treatment. These receptors all come from a man between 65 and 85 years old with urothelial cancer.

This clone was counted once. The chain uses TRBV15 and TRBJ2-2; no clear D. The CDR3 runs to 16 residues. Germline V CDR1 and CDR2: LNHNV, YYDKDF (reference sequence). Trimming removed 0 bases at V and 0 bases at J, with 8 bases between. The CDR3 here is CATSRDLAANTGELFF. CDR3 in DNA: TGTGCCACCAGCAGAGATCTGGCAGCGAACACCGGGGAGCTGTTTTTT. Filled out from reference TRBV15 and TRBJ2-2, the complete variable domain reads DAMVIQNPRYQVTQFGKPVTLSCSQTLNHNVMYWYQQKSSQAPKLLFHYYDKDFNNEADTPDNFQSRRPNTSFCFLDIRSPGLGDTAMYLCATSRDLAANTGELFFGEGSRLTVL.

CDR3 loop: CASSRQGVSYEQYF. Here the CDR3 DNA reads TGTGCCAGCTCTCGGCAGGGGGTATCCTACGAGCAGTACTTC. The chain employs TRBV6-5 and TRBJ2-7; 7 bases map to TRBD1. The CDR3 is 14 amino acids. CDR1 MNHEY and CDR2 SVGAGI come from the germline V gene. J gave up 1 base and V 8 bases, and 8 bases lay outside the gene matches.

The chain recombines TRBV2 with TRBJ1-6, with TRBD1 matching 10 bases. Germline CDR1 is SNHLY and CDR2 is FYNNEI. V was pared by 8 bases and J by 7 bases, with 2 bases of the junction left unmatched. The CDR3 is made up of 13 amino acids. The CDR3 here is CASDRGQNSPLHF. The CDR3, as DNA: TGTGCCAGCGACAGGGGGCAGAATTCACCCCTCCACTTT.

The chain has TRBV4-1 and TRBJ2-3; D is ambiguous. The V gene's germline CDR1 is MGHRA and CDR2 YSYEKL. The length of the CDR3 is 14 residues. V was cut by 0 bases and J by 1 base, with 5 bases left in between. This CDR3 reads CASSQDLRTDTQYF. The DNA of the CDR3 is TGCGCCAGCAGCCAAGATCTTCGCACAGATACGCAGTATTTT.

The chain employs TRBV18 and TRBJ2-1; TRBD2 agrees at 14 bases. CDR1 is KGHSH, CDR2 LQKENI, per germline. Trimming cost V 1 base and J 2 bases; bases outside gene matches: 1. The CDR3 covers 17 residues. The CDR3 region has the DNA TGTGCCAGCTCACCACTGACTAGCGGGAGGGCCTACAATGAGCAGTTCTTC. Protein: CASSPLTSGRAYNEQFF. Using reference TRBV18 and TRBJ2-1 for the parts outside the CDR3, the full variable domain is NAGVMQNPRHLVRRRGQEARLRCSPMKGHSHVYWYRQLPEEGLKFMVYLQKENIIDESGMPKERFSAEFPKEGPSILRIQQVVRGDSAAYFCASSPLTSGRAYNEQFFGPGTRLTVL.

Only one count was recorded for this clone. This chain joins TRBV4-2 and TRBJ1-1; D not resolved. V lost 0 bases and J 6 bases, leaving 8 bases between the germline ends. The CDR3 sequence is 13 residues long. Per the germline V gene, CDR1 is LGHNA and CDR2 is YNFKEQ. In nucleotides, the CDR3 is TGTGCCAGCAGCCAAGACAGGAGGTCTGAAGCTTTCTTT. Translating it yields CASSQDRRSEAFF.

The rearrangement links TRBV21-1 to TRBJ2-2; the D call TRBD2 from the table was never checked on the DNA. TRBV21-1 is an annotated pseudogene. CDR3 length equals 21 residues. The CDR3 nucleotides read TGTGCCAGCAGAGACCACGGGAGGACTAGCGGGGGGGCCTTAAACACCGGGGAGCTGTTTTTT. Encoded protein: CASRDHGRTSGGALNTGELFF.

CDR3 sequence reads: CASTTLYQAFF. The CDR3 DNA is TGTGCCAGCACTACCCTGTACCAAGCTTTCTTT. The rearrangement uses TRBV28 and TRBJ1-1; no firm D call. Germline V gene lookup returns CDR1 MDHEN and CDR2 SYDVKM. The CDR3 is made up of 11 amino acids. With 7 bases removed from V and 9 bases from J, the gap between germline ends came to 12 bases.

V and J are TRBV30 and TRBJ1-6; weak D call: TRBD1 (6 bases). Germline CDR1 reads GTSNPN; CDR2 reads SVGIG (reference sequence). The CDR3 covers 14 residues. Trimming shortened V by 5 bases and J by 4 bases, and 12 bases separated the two germline ends. The CDR3 nucleotides are TGTGCCTGGCAGGACAGACGATATAATTCACCCCTCCACTTT. As protein: CAWQDRRYNSPLHF. Variable domain in full (rest from reference TRBV30 and TRBJ1-6): SQTIHQWPATLVQPVGSPLSLECTVEGTSNPNLYWYRQAAGRGLQLLFYSVGIGQISSEVPQNLSASRPQDRQFILSSKKLLLSDSGFYLCAWQDRRYNSPLHFGNGTRLTVT.

The chain is built from TRBV10-3 and TRBJ2-7; TRBD2 matches at 12 bases. The CDR3 is made up of 14 amino acids. V was pared by 4 bases and J by 4 bases, with 2 bases of the junction left unmatched. From germline, CDR1 is ENHRY and CDR2 SYGVKD. The CDR3 sequence: CAISVGTSGYEQYF. For the CDR3, the DNA is TGTGCCATCAGTGTGGGGACTAGCGGGTACGAGCAGTACTTC.

The V gene is TRBV5-8, the J gene TRBJ1-5; 7 positions match TRBD1. The CDR3 has 15 amino acids. Germline values: CDR1 SGHTS, CDR2 YDEGEE. Trimming at V came to 1 base and at J to 7 bases, leaving 8 bases not matched to a gene. The CDR3 bases are TGTGCCAGCAGCTTGCATCAGGGGGGCAGGCAGCCCCAGCATTTT. Translating gives CASSLHQGGRQPQHF.

This clone has just one count. The chain has TRBV5-1 and TRBJ2-2; 8 bases align to TRBD2. Germline assignment: CDR1 SGHRS and CDR2 YFSETQ. V was pared by 6 bases and J by 0 bases, with 4 bases of the junction left unmatched. The CDR3 has 15 residues. The CDR3 here is CASTFSGTNTGELFF. CDR3 sequence (DNA): TGCGCCAGCACATTTAGCGGGACGAACACCGGGGAGCTGTTTTTT.

The chain joins TRBV18 to TRBJ2-1, with a weak D call TRBD1 (5 bases). V was trimmed by 2 bases and J by 5 bases, leaving 7 bases between them. The V gene's germline CDR1 is KGHSH and CDR2 LQKENI. The CDR3 totals 13 residues. The CDR3 sequence: CASSPSRDNEQFF. In DNA form, the CDR3 reads TGTGCCAGCTCACCAAGCAGGGACAATGAGCAGTTCTTC.

The rearrangement links TRBV5-4 to TRBJ2-1; possible D gene TRBD2, 6 bases. Germline CDR1 is SGHNT and CDR2 is YYREEE (reference sequence). V was trimmed by 0 bases and J by 0 bases, leaving 10 bases between them. The CDR3 has 16 residues. Here the CDR3 DNA reads TGTGCCAGCAGCTTGGGCGGGGCTAGCTCCTACAATGAGCAGTTCTTC. Translation: CASSLGGASSYNEQFF. Full variable domain (outside the CDR3, taken from reference TRBV5-4 and TRBJ2-1): ETGVTQSPTHLIKTRGQQVTLRCSSQSGHNTVSWYQQALGQGPQFIFQYYREEENGRGNFPPRFSGLQFPNYSSELNVNALELDDSALYLCASSLGGASSYNEQFFGPGTRLTVL.

The V call is TRBV28, the J call TRBJ1-1; 7 bases line up with TRBD1. V shed 6 bases, J shed 6 bases, and the junction held 10 bases outside the gene matches. CDR1 is MDHEN and CDR2 is SYDVKM in the germline V gene. This CDR3 is built from 14 residues. The CDR3 region is CASRYDREVAEAFF. CDR3 in DNA: TGTGCCAGCAGATACGACAGGGAGGTTGCTGAAGCTTTCTTT.

V is TRBV7-2 and J is TRBJ1-1; D unresolved. The germline V gene has CDR1 SGHTA and CDR2 FQGNSA. This CDR3 contains 15 residues. V lost 2 bases, J lost 2 bases, and 12 bases lay in between. CDR3 amino acids: CASSLFGGLNTEAFF. The CDR3 DNA is TGTGCCAGCAGCTTATTTGGCGGACTCAACACTGAAGCTTTCTTT.

This clone was picked up a small number of times. The J gene is TRBJ2-5, the V gene TRBV5-4; D uncertain. V gave up 1 base and J gave up 5 bases, with 12 bases separating them. The CDR3 consists of 14 residues. From germline, CDR1 is SGHNT and CDR2 YYREEE (reference sequence). This CDR3 is CASSLFSVEETQYF. CDR3 DNA: TGTGCCAGCAGCTTGTTCTCCGTAGAGGAGACCCAGTACTTC.

The chain couples TRBV19 to TRBJ1-2; 8 nucleotides agree with TRBD1. The V gene's germline CDR1 is LNHDA and CDR2 SQIVND (reference sequence). V was clipped by 4 bases and J by 6 bases; unmatched bases: 7. The CDR3 contains 14 residues. CDR3 region: CASSKLDRGHGYTF. Written as DNA, the CDR3 is TGTGCCAGTAGTAAACTCGACAGGGGACATGGCTACACCTTC.

About this clone itself: Additional DNA sequences in this sample encode the identical CDR3. As DNA, the CDR3 is TGTGCCAGCTTACAGGGCACTGAAGCTTTCTTT. Amino acid sequence: CASLQGTEAFF. The rearrangement uses TRBV28 and TRBJ1-1, with D perhaps matching TRBD1 (6 bases). The CDR3 runs 11 residues. Trimming shortened V by 8 bases and J by 4 bases, and 8 bases separated the two germline ends. Germline V gene data show CDR1 as MDHEN and CDR2 as SYDVKM.